The rows below give T cell receptor beta chains drawn from one sample of a study of CD8 T cells in Susac syndrome. TCRdb analysed the immunoSEQ multiplex PCR reads with MiXCR anew, one entry per CDR3 protein. The repertoire holds around 150,000 distinct CDR3 sequences, roughly 94% seen once, with about 0.15% in the top ten. Sequencing used CD4+ T cells from PBMCs. These receptors all come from a human donor with Susac syndrome. Each CDR3 is given with its conserved first and last residue. The D gene is left open where the match is weak. Part of the rows lack a size; the others show once, few, many or a class for expanded clones.

V gene	J gene	clone size	D gene	CDR3 DNA	CDR3 protein
TRBV3-1	TRBJ2-1	NA	NA	TGTGCCAGCAGCCCTTCTGGGATCGGGCAGTTCTTC	CASSPSGIGQFF
TRBV11-2	TRBJ2-5	NA	NA	TGTGCCAGCAGCTTTCAGCAGGAGACCCAGTACTTC	CASSFQQETQYF
TRBV14	TRBJ1-6	NA	NA	TGTGCCAGCAGCCCCGGGACGGCTTCACCCCTCCACTTT	CASSPGTASPLHF
TRBV4-2	TRBJ1-2	NA	TRBD1	TGTGCCAGCAGCCAGACAGGGGTTGGCTATGGCTACACCTTC	CASSQTGVGYGYTF
TRBV4-2	TRBJ2-1	once	NA	TGTGCCAGCAGCCAAGATGAGACTACCTCCTACAATGAGCAGTTCTTC	CASSQDETTSYNEQFF
TRBV29-1	TRBJ2-4	NA	TRBD2	TGCAGCGTTGAGGCGGGGGGCTTCATGCGGGGCACCAAAAACATTCAGTACTTC	CSVEAGGFMRGTKNIQYF
TRBV5-6	TRBJ2-2	NA	NA	TGTGCCAGCAGCTTGTCGTGGGGAATGAACACCGGGGAGCTGTTTTTT	CASSLSWGMNTGELFF
TRBV12-3/TRBV12-4	TRBJ1-2	NA	NA	TGTGCCAGCAGTTTACAGGGCGGCTACTATGGCTACACCTTC	CASSLQGGYYGYTF
TRBV28	TRBJ2-4	NA	NA	TGTGCCAGCCAACTAGGGGGGGTCGAGGGACCCAAAAACATTCAGTACTTC	CASQLGGVEGPKNIQYF
TRBV18	TRBJ1-1	NA	NA	TGTGCCAGCTCACCTCGGGAGGGGGTAAATCCTGAAGCTTTCTTT	CASSPREGVNPEAFF
TRBV20-1	TRBJ2-7	NA	TRBD2	TGCAGTGCTAGAGAAGGGACTAGAGATTACGAGCAGTACTTC	CSAREGTRDYEQYF
TRBV6-6	TRBJ1-5	NA	NA	TGTGCCAGCAAAATTGGGGGGGAGACCAGCAATCAGCCCCAGCATTTT	CASKIGGETSNQPQHF
TRBV14	TRBJ2-1	NA	TRBD2	TGTGCCAGCAGCCAGGGCGGGAGCGTCTACAATGAGCAGTTCTTC	CASSQGGSVYNEQFF
TRBV3-1	TRBJ2-7	NA	NA	TGTGCCAGCAGCGAGAGACTCGAAAGCTCCTACGAGCAGTACTTC	CASSERLESSYEQYF
TRBV28	TRBJ2-1	NA	NA	TGTGCCAGCAGTTTTGAGAGCTGGACAACCAAGGAGAGATCCTACAATGAGCAGTTCTTC	CASSFESWTTKERSYNEQFF
TRBV30	TRBJ2-3	NA	NA	TGTGCCTGGGCCTTTAGAGAGGCGGATACGCAGTATTTT	CAWAFREADTQYF
TRBV30	TRBJ1-2	NA	TRBD1	TGTGCCTGGAGTCCAGACAGGGCCTATGGCTACACCTTC	CAWSPDRAYGYTF
TRBV30	TRBJ2-7	NA	TRBD1	TGTGCCTGGTTGACAGGGTACGAGCAGTACTTC	CAWLTGYEQYF
TRBV9	TRBJ2-2	NA	TRBD1	TGTGCCAGCAGCGTAGGCGACAGGGGGCAGACCGGGGAGCTGTTTTTT	CASSVGDRGQTGELFF
TRBV6-5	TRBJ2-1	NA	NA	TGTGCCAGCAGCCCTAGGGGGAGGTCGTTGAATGAGCAGTTCTTC	CASSPRGRSLNEQFF
TRBV11-2	TRBJ2-7	NA	TRBD2	TGTGCCAGCAGCACACTAGCGGGGCGGCTCGAGCAGTACTTC	CASSTLAGRLEQYF
TRBV29-1	TRBJ1-6	NA	NA	TGCAGAGCTAATTCACCCCTCCACTTT	CRANSPLHF
TRBV3-1	TRBJ1-1	NA	NA	TGTGCCAGCAGCCAAGCAAAGAACACTGAAGCTTTCTTT	CASSQAKNTEAFF
TRBV20-1	TRBJ1-1	NA	NA	TGCAGTGCTAGAGGGCACAGTGAAGCTTTCTTT	CSARGHSEAFF
TRBV4-3	TRBJ1-1	NA	NA	TGCGCCAGCAGCCAAGAGGTACTGGTAAACACTGAAGCTTTCTTT	CASSQEVLVNTEAFF
TRBV6-5	TRBJ2-5	NA	TRBD2	TGTGCCAGCAGTTACTCGTTGGCTAGCGGGCAAGAGACCCAGTACTTC	CASSYSLASGQETQYF
TRBV29-1	TRBJ2-4	NA	NA	TGCAGCGTTGAGGTACTAGCCAAAAACATTCAGTACTTC	CSVEVLAKNIQYF
TRBV12-3/TRBV12-4	TRBJ1-2	NA	TRBD1	TGTGCCAGCAGTTTAGAACAGGGGTTGGTCTATGGCTACACCTTC	CASSLEQGLVYGYTF
TRBV20-1	TRBJ2-2	NA	NA	TGCAGTGGCGGGAAGGGTACCGGGGAGCTGTTTTTT	CSGGKGTGELFF
TRBV12-3/TRBV12-4	TRBJ2-2	NA	NA	TGTGCCAGCAGTTACACTCGGAACACCGGGGAGCTGTTTTTT	CASSYTRNTGELFF
TRBV3-1	TRBJ1-2	once	NA	TGTGCCAGCAACGGTTATGGCTACACCTTC	CASNGYGYTF
TRBV12-3/TRBV12-4	TRBJ2-1	NA	TRBD2	TGTGCCAGCAGTTTATTAGCGGGGTATGAGCAGTTCTTC	CASSLLAGYEQFF
TRBV27	TRBJ2-3	NA	NA	TGTGCCAGCAGTTTTGGTGGAAATCCAGATACGCAGTATTTT	CASSFGGNPDTQYF
TRBV9	TRBJ2-7	NA	NA	TGTGCCAGCAGCCCACTCAGGGTGACCTACGAGCAGTACTTC	CASSPLRVTYEQYF
TRBV5-1	TRBJ2-7	NA	NA	TGCGCCAGCAGCGCGACTGGGACCGGGAGTCAGCAGTACTTC	CASSATGTGSQQYF
TRBV7-2	TRBJ2-3	NA	TRBD2	TGTGCCAGCAAAGTGGCTAGCGGAGCGAGCACAGATACGCAGTATTTT	CASKVASGASTDTQYF
TRBV14	TRBJ1-2	once	NA	TGTGCCAGCAGCCCTGGGACAAATTATGGCTACACCTTC	CASSPGTNYGYTF
TRBV7-8	TRBJ2-5	NA	TRBD1	TGTGCCAGCAGCGACACAGGGGCGGCGGAGACCCAGTACTTC	CASSDTGAAETQYF
TRBV20-1	TRBJ2-5	NA	NA	TGCAGTGCTAGAGGGGATACAGGGGCGGGGGAGACCCAGTACTTC	CSARGDTGAGETQYF
TRBV9	TRBJ1-6	NA	TRBD1	TGTGCCAGCAGCGCTTCACCTGACAGGGGACGCTCACCCCTCCACTTT	CASSASPDRGRSPLHF
TRBV20-1	TRBJ1-5	NA	TRBD1	TGCAGTGCTACCCCCGGGACAGGGAATAGCAATCAGCCCCAGCATTTT	CSATPGTGNSNQPQHF
TRBV30	TRBJ2-6	NA	NA	TGTGCCTGTACAGTGAACTCTGGGGCCAACGTCCTGACTTTC	CACTVNSGANVLTF
TRBV7-9	TRBJ2-1	NA	TRBD1	TGTGCCAGCAGCTTAGAGGGACAGGGTTACAATGAGCAGTTCTTC	CASSLEGQGYNEQFF
TRBV6-2/TRBV6-3	TRBJ2-7	once	TRBD1	TGTGCCAGCACCCTGACAGGGAACTCCTACGAGCAGTACTTC	CASTLTGNSYEQYF
TRBV5-1	TRBJ2-7	NA	NA	TGCGCCAGCAGCGCCGACAGTTCCTACGAGCAGTACTTC	CASSADSSYEQYF
TRBV3-1	TRBJ1-5	NA	NA	TGTGCCAGCAGCCAGGGGGGGGCAGGTAATAGCAATCAGCCCCAGCATTTT	CASSQGGAGNSNQPQHF
TRBV27	TRBJ1-1	NA	NA	TGTGCCAGCAGTAGGGAGGCGACGGGGAACACTGAAGCTTTCTTT	CASSREATGNTEAFF
TRBV20-1	TRBJ2-5	NA	TRBD2	TGCAGTGCCGCGGGACTAGCGGTTTGGGAGACCCAGTACTTC	CSAAGLAVWETQYF
TRBV20-1	TRBJ2-1	NA	NA	TGCAGTGCTAACTCGGGAGCTGGCTACAATGAGCAGTTCTTC	CSANSGAGYNEQFF
TRBV7-2	TRBJ1-2	medium-sized	NA	TGTGCCAGCAGCTTAGTTTCGACCGGGGGGAGCGATGGCTACACCTTC	CASSLVSTGGSDGYTF
TRBV14	TRBJ2-7	once	TRBD2	TGTGCCGGCAGCCAAGCTTTAAGCGGGGCACAGCAGTACTTC	CAGSQALSGAQQYF
TRBV20-1	TRBJ1-1	NA	NA	TGCAGTGCTAGGGGAGGGATGGGAGCTTTCTTT	CSARGGMGAFF
TRBV12-3/TRBV12-4	TRBJ2-6	NA	NA	TGTGCCAGCAGCCCAACTGGGGCCAACGTCCTGACTTTC	CASSPTGANVLTF